Listed below are T cell receptor beta chains from one sample, sequenced in a study of T-cell reconstitution after alpha-beta-depleted transplantation in children. TCRdb fed the PCR reads into MiXCR, producing one record per CDR3 protein. The repertoire holds approximately 110,000 distinct CDR3 sequences, with 20% to 25% as singletons. This specimen was PBMCs, mostly from graft donor cells, taken 180 days after TCRalphabeta/CD19-depleted stem cell transplant. The receptors here all came from a male patient between 2 and 10 years old who had a stem cell transplant for chronic granulomatous disease, so the T cells may come from the graft donor. Both conserved end residues are part of each CDR3. A D gene is named only where the DNA matches it firmly. For some rows the clone size is stated as once, few or many, or as a class when expanded; others skip it.

D gene	V gene	clone size	J gene	CDR3 DNA	CDR3 protein
TRBD1	TRBV12-3/TRBV12-4	many	TRBJ2-5	TGTGCCAGCACCCAGGGGGCAGGAGAGACCCAGTACTTC	CASTQGAGETQYF
-	TRBV25-1	many	TRBJ1-4	TGTGCCAGCAGTGAATCCGGGACGGCGAATGAAAAACTGTTTTTT	CASSESGTANEKLFF
TRBD2	TRBV7-9	-	TRBJ2-5	TGTGCCAGCAGCTTACCTTCCGGGACTAGCGGGATCGAGACCCAGTACTTC	CASSLPSGTSGIETQYF
TRBD1	TRBV20-1	many	TRBJ2-5	TGCAGTGCGACAGGGTCCGGAGAGACCCAGTACTTC	CSATGSGETQYF
-	TRBV5-1	-	TRBJ2-3	TGCGCCAGCGGCAAGCAGGTCCCCACAGATACGCAGTATTTT	CASGKQVPTDTQYF
-	TRBV29-1	-	TRBJ2-4	TGCAGCGTTGAACCTGGACTGGAAAACATTCAGTACTTC	CSVEPGLENIQYF
TRBD2	TRBV7-3	few	TRBJ2-1	TGTGCCAGCAGCCTAATTCACTCAGCGGGAGGGAGTTCCAATGAGCAGTTCTTC	CASSLIHSAGGSSNEQFF
-	TRBV29-1	many	TRBJ2-1	TGCAGCGTTGAAGTGGCAAGCCATGAGCAGTTCTTC	CSVEVASHEQFF
-	TRBV5-1	many	TRBJ1-1	TGCGCCAGCAGCTTGGCCCGGACACCTTACACTGAAGCTTTCTTT	CASSLARTPYTEAFF
TRBD2	TRBV28	few	TRBJ2-7	TGTGCCAGCCAAGGTGCGGGAGAGGGGTACGAGCAGTACTTC	CASQGAGEGYEQYF
-	TRBV20-1	few	TRBJ1-5	TGCAGTGCCAACTACAGAAGCAATCAGCCCCAGCATTTT	CSANYRSNQPQHF
TRBD2	TRBV6-5	few	TRBJ2-1	TGTGCCAGCAGAGGACTAGCGGTCTCCTACAATGAGCAGTTCTTC	CASRGLAVSYNEQFF
-	TRBV5-1	many	TRBJ2-7	TGCGCCAGCAGCCCAAAGACGGTAGCCTACGAGCAGTACTTC	CASSPKTVAYEQYF
-	TRBV5-1	-	TRBJ2-3	TGCGCCAGCAGCTTCGGGACGAGAAGTTTTAGCACAGATACGCAGTATTTT	CASSFGTRSFSTDTQYF
-	TRBV5-5	-	TRBJ2-6	TGTGCCAGCAGCCCCAGGGGAGAGGCCAACGTCCTGACTTTC	CASSPRGEANVLTF
TRBD2	TRBV20-1	few	TRBJ2-2	TGCAGTGCTAGAGATAGAGCTAGCGGGATGTACGCGAACACCGGGGAGCTGTTTTTT	CSARDRASGMYANTGELFF
TRBD1	TRBV9	-	TRBJ2-1	TGTGCCAGCAGCGTAGCAGCCCGTCCGACAGGGCGATCCTACAATGAGCAGTTCTTC	CASSVAARPTGRSYNEQFF
TRBD2	TRBV5-1	few	TRBJ2-1	TGCGCCAGCAGCTTGGCCTTAAAGGCATCTGGCGGGAGAGAGCAGTTCTTC	CASSLALKASGGREQFF
-	TRBV29-1	few	TRBJ2-5	TGCAGCGTTGACCCGGGTCCCCAAGAGACCCAGTACTTC	CSVDPGPQETQYF
-	TRBV29-1	few	TRBJ2-6	TGCAGCGCTTTGGACACCTCCTCTGGGGCCAACGTCCTGACTTTC	CSALDTSSGANVLTF
-	TRBV16	-	TRBJ2-1	TGTGCCAGCAGCCAATCCATCAAGGGCAATGAGCAGTTCTTC	CASSQSIKGNEQFF
-	TRBV20-1	few	TRBJ2-2	TGCAGTGCTAGAGCCCACACCGGGGAGCTGTTTTTT	CSARAHTGELFF
TRBD1	TRBV18	-	TRBJ1-1	TGTGCCAGCTCAATGAACAGGGGCCCTAACACTGAAGCTTTCTTT	CASSMNRGPNTEAFF
-	TRBV25-1	many	TRBJ2-7	TGTGCCAGCAGTGAATCGGGCATCAGCTCCTACGAGCAGTACTTC	CASSESGISSYEQYF
-	TRBV28	few	TRBJ2-7	TGTGCCAGCAGCACGGCCACGTACGAGCAGTACTTC	CASSTATYEQYF
-	TRBV7-2	many	TRBJ2-2	TGTGCCACAAGATTGGCGAACACCGGGGAGCTGTTTTTT	CATRLANTGELFF
TRBD2	TRBV5-1	few	TRBJ2-2	TGCGCCAGCAGCCGAACTAGCGGGTCTACCGGGGAGCTGTTTTTT	CASSRTSGSTGELFF
-	TRBV3-1	many	TRBJ2-5	TGTGCCAGCAGCCGGTTTCCCCCCGGGGCCTTGAGCCAAGAGACCCAGTACTTC	CASSRFPPGALSQETQYF
-	TRBV12-3/TRBV12-4	-	TRBJ2-5	TGTGCCAGCAGGAGCAGGACCATGGGGCCCCAAGAGACCCAGTACTTC	CASRSRTMGPQETQYF
-	TRBV29-1	many	TRBJ2-7	TGCAGCGTCGCTGACGACCAGGCAAACTACGAGCAGTACTTC	CSVADDQANYEQYF
-	TRBV9	few	TRBJ2-1	TGTGCCAGCAGCGTAGTTCACAATGAGCAGTTCTTC	CASSVVHNEQFF
TRBD2	TRBV4-2	-	TRBJ2-2	TGTGCCAGCAGCCAAGATCTTGGAGCGGGGGGGACGGACGGGGAGCTGTTTTTT	CASSQDLGAGGTDGELFF
TRBD2	TRBV7-6	-	TRBJ2-2	TGTGCCAGCAGCTTAGTCCTAGCGGGGGCGAACACCGGGGAGCTGTTTTTT	CASSLVLAGANTGELFF
TRBD1	TRBV12-3/TRBV12-4	-	TRBJ2-1	TGTGCCAGCAGTTTAAACCGGGACAGGGTAAGCTCCTACAATGAGCAGTTCTTC	CASSLNRDRVSSYNEQFF
-	TRBV6-5	few	TRBJ1-2	TGTGCCAGCAGTTACGGAGCTTGGAGCTATGGCTACACCTTC	CASSYGAWSYGYTF
-	TRBV20-1	-	TRBJ2-3	TGCAGTGCAATTGGTGGGAATACGCAGTATTTT	CSAIGGNTQYF
TRBD2	TRBV12-3/TRBV12-4	few	TRBJ2-3	TGTGCCAGCAGTCAGGCGGGAGTATCTTACACAGATACGCAGTATTTT	CASSQAGVSYTDTQYF
TRBD2	TRBV11-2	-	TRBJ2-1	TGTGCCAGCAGCTTAGACTGGACTAGCGAGCGGCAGTTCTTC	CASSLDWTSERQFF
TRBD2	TRBV5-1	many	TRBJ2-5	TGCGCCAGCAGGACTAGCGGGGGGCTAGAGACCCAGTACTTC	CASRTSGGLETQYF
-	TRBV10-3	few	TRBJ1-1	TGTGCCATTAAGTCACCCATGAACACTGAAGCTTTCTTT	CAIKSPMNTEAFF
-	TRBV20-1	many	TRBJ2-1	TGCAGTGCTAGTTGGGGGGCTGAGCAGTTCTTC	CSASWGAEQFF
TRBD2	TRBV12-3/TRBV12-4	-	TRBJ2-1	TGTGCCAGCAGTTTAAGAAGCGGGGGGGCTGGTGAGCAGTTCTTC	CASSLRSGGAGEQFF
-	TRBV7-6	few	TRBJ2-5	TGTGCCAGCAGTGGGATAGGGGGGGAGACCCAGTACTTC	CASSGIGGETQYF
TRBD2	TRBV20-1	few	TRBJ2-3	TGCAGTGCTAGAGATCGTAGCGGGAGGGAAACAGATACGCAGTATTTT	CSARDRSGRETDTQYF
-	TRBV6-5	few	TRBJ2-5	TGTGCCAGCAGTTCGCGGGGTGACAGATGGGAGACCCAGTACTTC	CASSSRGDRWETQYF
-	TRBV12-3/TRBV12-4	-	TRBJ2-7	TGTGCCAGCAGTTTAGGGACTCTCAACGAGCAGTACTTC	CASSLGTLNEQYF
-	TRBV12-3/TRBV12-4	many	TRBJ2-1	TGTGCCAGCGTATTCTCCACAGGGAACCGGGGGAATGAGCAGTTCTTC	CASVFSTGNRGNEQFF
-	TRBV5-1	-	TRBJ2-2	TGCGCCAGCAGCTTGGAAGGGGCCGGGGAGCTGTTTTTT	CASSLEGAGELFF
-	TRBV12-3/TRBV12-4	few	TRBJ2-3	TGTGCCAGCAGTTTCCTGACAGATACGCAGTATTTT	CASSFLTDTQYF
TRBD2	TRBV28	few	TRBJ2-1	TGTGCCAGCAGTCTCCTAGCGGGACCGGGCGATGAGCAGTTCTTC	CASSLLAGPGDEQFF
TRBD2	TRBV4-2	many	TRBJ2-7	TGTGCCAGCAGCCCGACAGAGCGGGAGATATACGAGCAGTACTTC	CASSPTEREIYEQYF
-	TRBV29-1	-	TRBJ1-1	TGCAGCGTGGGCAGGGGTGGGAACACTGAAGCTTTCTTT	CSVGRGGNTEAFF
-	TRBV7-2	many	TRBJ2-5	TGTGCCAGCAGCCACTCGCAGCGGAGCTTTCAAGAGACCCAGTACTTC	CASSHSQRSFQETQYF
TRBD2	TRBV20-1	-	TRBJ2-5	TGCAGTGCCTCCCCGGGACTAGCGCCAGAGACCCAGTACTTC	CSASPGLAPETQYF
-	TRBV5-1	-	TRBJ2-7	TGCGCCAGCAGCCTAGGAGGATCAGGGGCGGGCGAGCAGTACTTC	CASSLGGSGAGEQYF
-	TRBV12-3/TRBV12-4	few	TRBJ2-5	TGTGCCAGCAGTTTAGAAATGGAAGAGACCCAGTACTTC	CASSLEMEETQYF
-	TRBV20-1	many	TRBJ2-7	TGCAGTGCTAAGATACAGATGTCCTACGAGCAGTACTTC	CSAKIQMSYEQYF
-	TRBV20-1	many	TRBJ2-7	TGCAGTGCTAGAGGACGCAGGGATCCCTACGAGCAGTACTTC	CSARGRRDPYEQYF